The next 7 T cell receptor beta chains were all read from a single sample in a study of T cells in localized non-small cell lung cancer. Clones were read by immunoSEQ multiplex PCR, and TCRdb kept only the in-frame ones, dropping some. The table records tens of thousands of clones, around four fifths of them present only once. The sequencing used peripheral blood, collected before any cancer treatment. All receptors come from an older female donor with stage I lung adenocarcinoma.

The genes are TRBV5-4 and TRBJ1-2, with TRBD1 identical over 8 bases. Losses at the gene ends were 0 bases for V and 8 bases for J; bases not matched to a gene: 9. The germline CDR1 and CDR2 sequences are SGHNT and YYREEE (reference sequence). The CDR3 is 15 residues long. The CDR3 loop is CASSLAQGQGQGYTF. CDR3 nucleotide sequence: TGTGCCAGCAGCTTGGCCCAAGGACAGGGACAAGGCTACACCTTC.

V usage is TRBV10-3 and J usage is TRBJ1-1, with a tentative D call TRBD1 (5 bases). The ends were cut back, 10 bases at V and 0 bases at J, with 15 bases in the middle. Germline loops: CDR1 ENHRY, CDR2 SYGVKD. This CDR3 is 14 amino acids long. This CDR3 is CATSLGAMNTEAFF. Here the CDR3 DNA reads TGTGCCACCTCCCTAGGGGCCATGAACACTGAAGCTTTCTTT.

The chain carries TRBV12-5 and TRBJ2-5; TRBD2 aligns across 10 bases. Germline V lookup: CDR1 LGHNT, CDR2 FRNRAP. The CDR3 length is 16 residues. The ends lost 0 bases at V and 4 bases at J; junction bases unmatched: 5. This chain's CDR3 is CASGLVIAGGGETQYF. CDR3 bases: TGTGCTAGTGGTTTGGTAATAGCGGGGGGCGGAGAGACCCAGTACTTC.

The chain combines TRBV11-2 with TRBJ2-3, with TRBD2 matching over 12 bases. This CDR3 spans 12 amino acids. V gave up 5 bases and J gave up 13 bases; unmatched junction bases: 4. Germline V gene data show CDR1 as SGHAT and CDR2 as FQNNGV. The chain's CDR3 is CASSPTSGGKYF. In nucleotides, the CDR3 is TGTGCCAGCAGCCCTACTAGCGGGGGGAAGTATTTT.

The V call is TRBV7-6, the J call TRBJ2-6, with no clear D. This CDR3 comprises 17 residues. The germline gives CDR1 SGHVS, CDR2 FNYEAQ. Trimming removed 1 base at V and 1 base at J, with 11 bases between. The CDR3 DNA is TGTGCCAGCAGCTTAGTTCACCCTGGTTCTGGGGCCAACGTCCTGACTTTC. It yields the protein CASSLVHPGSGANVLTF. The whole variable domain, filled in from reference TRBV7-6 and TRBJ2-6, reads GAGVSQSPRYKVTKRGQDVALRCDPISGHVSLYWYRQALGQGPEFLTYFNYEAQQDKSGLPNDRFSAERPEGSISTLTIQRTEQRDSAMYRCASSLVHPGSGANVLTFGAGSRLTVL.

The CDR3 coding sequence is TGTGCCAGCAGCTCGGCCTACGAGCAGTACTTC. This sequence encodes CASSSAYEQYF. The gene calls are TRBV7-2 and TRBJ2-7; D gene ambiguous. Germline V lookup: CDR1 SGHTA, CDR2 FQGNSA. V lost 4 bases, J lost 2 bases, and 3 bases lay in between. The CDR3 runs to 11 residues.

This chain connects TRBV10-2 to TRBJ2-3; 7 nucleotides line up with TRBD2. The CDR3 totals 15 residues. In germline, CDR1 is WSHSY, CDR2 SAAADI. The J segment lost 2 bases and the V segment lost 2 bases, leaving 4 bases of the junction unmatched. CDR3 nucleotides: TGCGCCAGCAGTGAGGTGGGGGGGAACACAGATACGCAGTATTTT. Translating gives CASSEVGGNTDTQYF.